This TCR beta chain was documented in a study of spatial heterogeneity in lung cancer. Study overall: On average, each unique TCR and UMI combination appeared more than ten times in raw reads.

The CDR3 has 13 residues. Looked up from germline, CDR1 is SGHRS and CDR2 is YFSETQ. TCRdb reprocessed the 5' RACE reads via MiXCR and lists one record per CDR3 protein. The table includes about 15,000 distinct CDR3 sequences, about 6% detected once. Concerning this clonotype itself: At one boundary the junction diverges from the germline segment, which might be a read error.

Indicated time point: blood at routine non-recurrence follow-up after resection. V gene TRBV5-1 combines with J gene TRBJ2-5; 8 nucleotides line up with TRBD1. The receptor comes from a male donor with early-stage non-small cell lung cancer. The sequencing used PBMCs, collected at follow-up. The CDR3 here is CASSQGAVETKYF. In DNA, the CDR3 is TGCGCCAGCAGTCAGGGGGCTGTGGAGACCAAGTACTTC.